The clone carrying this TCR beta chain was found a few times. What it recognizes is unknown. A J-beta primer mix and a sample-barcoded 5' primer were used in a second PCR of about 6 to 12 cycles. TCRdb redid the calling of the 5' RACE reads with MiXCR, one entry per CDR3 protein. The table has some 800,000 distinct CDR3 sequences, 20% to 30% seen once. CDR1 and CDR2 (germline): SGHRS, YFSETQ. CDR3 length: 14 amino acids. V gave up 4 bases and J gave up 1 base, with 12 bases separating them. The data derive from a study of blood T cells in healthy people across ages. Study results and limitations: Strong correlation linked observed beta diversity and percent naive T cells. Estimates based on one million T cells were treated as lower bounds.

These data were likewise used in another study, on T cells of mothers and their children. That work states: Sample barcodes and 2-4 random nucleotides were added by the M1S primer of the second PCR. Each mother yielded more than 9 million TCR beta CDR3 reads. Each child yielded a few million reads.

The sequence came from a boy aged 5-17 years in good health. Sequencing was carried out using blood. The chain recombines TRBV5-1 with TRBJ2-7, with D perhaps TRBD2 (6 bases). The CDR3 nucleotides are TGCGCCAGCAGCACGGACGGAGGGTCCTACGAGCAGTACTTC. It encodes CASSTDGGSYEQYF.